The T cell receptor (beta chain) described here comes from a study of technical replicates of blood from a handful of donors. Germline assignment: CDR1 SNHLY and CDR2 FYNNEI. This CDR3 region has 15 residues. V dropped 5 bases and J dropped 5; count of bases not matched to a gene: 8. A few counts support this clone. Generated by immunoSEQ multiplex PCR, the TCRdb table keeps only in-frame clones and is missing some. The sample lists about 17,000 clones; over 65% were seen once. The TCR was taken from a human donor in good health. Some clones in this sample may be carry-over from other donors' samples. V and J are TRBV2 and TRBJ1-5, with 8 bases identical to TRBD1. Sequenced material: PBMCs. CDR3 DNA: TGTGCCAGCAGTTCCTCTCAGGGGGCCCATCAGCCCCAGCATTTT. Amino acid sequence: CASSSSQGAHQPQHF.